What follows are 15 T cell receptor beta chains derived from one specimen sequenced in a study of blood T cell repertoires in COVID-19. Sequenced by immunoSEQ multiplex PCR; TCRdb stores in-frame clones only, minus some. The data contain 140,000 to 150,000 clones, approximately 81% of them singletons. The sample comprised peripheral blood. These receptors came from a human donor in a cohort sampled during active COVID-19.

V usage is TRBV25-1 and J usage is TRBJ2-7, with 8 bases matching TRBD1. V trimming: 1 base; J trimming: 2 bases; junction bases outside the gene matches: 4. Germline-derived CDR1 and CDR2 are MGHDK and SYGVNS. The CDR3 contains 15 residues. CDR3 sequence (DNA): TGTGCCAGCAGTGAATGGGACAGGTCCCCCTACGAGCAGTACTTC. Translation: CASSEWDRSPYEQYF.

The chain uses TRBV7-3 and TRBJ1-3, with D maybe TRBD1 (5 bases). This CDR3 has 16 amino acids. Germline V gives CDR1 SGHTA, CDR2 FQGTGA. V gave up 0 bases and J gave up 2 bases, with 11 bases separating them. The CDR3 DNA reads TGTGCCAGCAGCTTAACGTCGGCAGGGACTGGAAACACCATATATTTT. It encodes CASSLTSAGTGNTIYF.

The rearrangement joins TRBV19 to TRBJ1-1; 10 nucleotides align to TRBD1. V was pared by 0 bases and J by 6 bases, with 4 bases of the junction left unmatched. The CDR3 is 15 amino acids. Germline CDR1 is LNHDA and CDR2 is SQIVND (reference sequence). The CDR3 nucleotides are TGTGCCAGTAGTATAGATTGGACAGGGGGTGCTGAAGCTTTCTTT. Protein: CASSIDWTGGAEAFF.

The chain links TRBV7-9 to TRBJ2-1; tentative D call: TRBD2 (5 bases). Trimming shortened V by 1 base and J by 9 bases, and 13 bases separated the two germline ends. Germline V gene data show CDR1 as SEHNR and CDR2 as FQNEAQ (reference sequence). The CDR3 contains 14 residues. For the CDR3, the DNA is TGTGCCAGCAGCTTAGGGTGGCGGGTCAGTGAGCAGTTCTTC. As protein: CASSLGWRVSEQFF.

The rearrangement joins TRBV7-8 to TRBJ2-7; 12 bases align to TRBD2. Per germline, CDR1 SGHVS and CDR2 FQNEAQ. V trimming: 1 base; J trimming: 7 bases; junction bases outside the gene matches: 17. This CDR3 comprises 19 residues. The chain's CDR3 is CASSLVLIGLAGGLGEQYF. The CDR3 DNA is TGTGCCAGCAGCTTAGTTCTCATCGGGCTAGCGGGAGGGCTCGGGGAGCAGTACTTC.

The chain couples TRBV5-1 to TRBJ2-5, with a weak D call TRBD2 (5 bases). The V gene's germline CDR1 is SGHRS and CDR2 YFSETQ. V was shortened by 0 bases and J by 5 bases, with 11 bases between the two germline ends. This CDR3 spans 14 amino acids. CDR3 loop: CASSLEGVGETQYF. The CDR3 nucleotides read TGCGCCAGCAGCTTGGAGGGAGTTGGGGAGACCCAGTACTTC.

The rearrangement joins TRBV28 to TRBJ1-2, with 9 bases aligning to TRBD1. The J segment lost 3 bases and the V segment lost 4 bases, leaving 12 bases of the junction unmatched. The CDR3 length is 17 residues. Germline V gene sequence: CDR1 MDHEN, CDR2 SYDVKM. The CDR3: CASSYAGTGSLYYGYTF. The CDR3, as DNA: TGTGCCAGCAGTTACGCCGGGACAGGGTCTCTTTACTATGGCTACACCTTC.

V usage is TRBV5-1 and J usage is TRBJ1-5, with D maybe TRBD1 (5 bases). Trimming cost V 2 bases and J 9 bases, with 12 bases left between them. This CDR3 region has 13 residues. Germline V gene sequence: CDR1 SGHRS, CDR2 YFSETQ. The CDR3 sequence: CASSFDSTGPQHF. The CDR3 bases are TGCGCCAGCAGCTTTGACAGTACCGGGCCCCAGCATTTT.

V is TRBV18 and J is TRBJ1-2; D uncertain. Germline V gives CDR1 KGHSH, CDR2 LQKENI. The CDR3 consists of 15 residues. The ends were cut back, 3 bases at V and 1 base at J, with 12 bases in the middle. CDR3: CASSPSRALNYGYTF. For the CDR3, the DNA is TGTGCCAGCTCACCCTCGAGAGCCCTTAACTATGGCTACACCTTC. The whole variable domain, filled in from reference TRBV18 and TRBJ1-2, reads NAGVMQNPRHLVRRRGQEARLRCSPMKGHSHVYWYRQLPEEGLKFMVYLQKENIIDESGMPKERFSAEFPKEGPSILRIQQVVRGDSAAYFCASSPSRALNYGYTFGSGTRLTVV.

The rearrangement uses TRBV9 and TRBJ2-7, with a possible D match to TRBD1 (6 bases). Germline V gene sequence: CDR1 SGDLS, CDR2 YYNGEE. Trimming left V 4 bases short and J 0 bases short, with 11 bases between. The CDR3 totals 14 residues. The CDR3 sequence is CASSPLDSSYEQYF. In DNA form, the CDR3 reads TGTGCCAGCAGCCCCCTGGACAGCTCCTACGAGCAGTACTTC.

The chain has TRBV2 and TRBJ2-5; D is unresolved. Germline V gene sequence: CDR1 SNHLY, CDR2 FYNNEI. The V end was cut by 7 bases, the J end by 4 bases, with 7 bases between. The CDR3 totals 11 residues. The CDR3 bases are TGTGCCAGCACCTTTATAGAGACCCAGTACTTC. Encoded protein: CASTFIETQYF.

V usage is TRBV12-3 or TRBV12-4 and J usage is TRBJ2-1; D not resolved. Trimming removed 5 bases from V and 2 bases from J, with 4 bases in between. This CDR3 comprises 12 residues. Here the CDR3 DNA reads TGTGCCAGCAGTAGCCCCTACAATGAGCAGTTCTTC. The encoded protein is CASSSPYNEQFF.

The genes are TRBV18 and TRBJ2-5; 12 nucleotides line up with TRBD2. The CDR3 is 17 residues long. Losses at the gene ends were 2 bases for V and 5 bases for J; bases not matched to a gene: 9. The germline V gene has CDR1 KGHSH and CDR2 LQKENI. As DNA, the CDR3 is TGTGCCAGCTCACCAATCCTAGCGGGAGGGCCACACGAGACCCAGTACTTC. Amino acids: CASSPILAGGPHETQYF.

This chain joins TRBV4-2 and TRBJ2-1, with 14 bases identical to TRBD2. V trimming: 4 bases; J trimming: 1 base; junction bases outside the gene matches: 0. The CDR3 runs 16 residues. CDR1 is LGHNA and CDR2 is YNFKEQ in the germline V gene. The CDR3 DNA sequence: TGTGCCAGCAGCCGGACTAGCGGGAGGTCCTACAATGAGCAGTTCTTC. Translated, it gives CASSRTSGRSYNEQFF.

This clone was found once. This chain's CDR3 is CASSTGNYGYTF. CDR3 in DNA: TGTGCCAGCAGCACCGGGAACTATGGCTACACCTTC. The rearrangement links TRBV5-6 to TRBJ1-2; D is undetermined. The CDR3 is 12 residues long. Germline CDR1 SGHDT, CDR2 YYEEEE. Trimming took off 4 bases at V and 2 bases at J, with 6 bases between the two ends.